This TCR beta chain stems from a study of blood T cell repertoires in COVID-19. Study overall: Whether acute or convalescent, the COVID-19 samples came from the United States, Italy and Spain. PBMCs, B-cell-depleted T cells, or T cells were the source of the cDNA or gDNA that made up the material.

Authors' processing steps: Reference gene primers were amplified, and this amplification served to estimate nucleated cell counts. Measured with immunoSEQ multiplex PCR; TCRdb has only the in-frame clones, and not every one. From that table come the V and J calls and clone size; the DNA was used to work out D and trimming. There are about 170,000 clones in the sample; roughly 90% occur only once, and about 0.77% lies in the top ten. From germline, CDR1 is SGHRS and CDR2 YFSETQ. CDR3 length equals 15 residues. The V gene end was trimmed by 2 bases and the J gene end by 6 bases; junction bases not matched to a gene: 3. In its sample, this clone was seen once.

The sample taken for sequencing was PBMCs or T cells enriched from blood (not recorded which). The source of this sequence is a woman aged 18-30 years who had recovered from COVID-19. V and J are TRBV5-1 and TRBJ2-3; the match to TRBD2 covers 13 bases. CDR3 protein: CASSLLAGGRDTQYF. CDR3 in DNA: TGCGCCAGCAGCTTACTAGCGGGAGGGAGGGATACGCAGTATTTT.